A selection of T cell receptor beta chains follows, all from one sample in a study of blood T cell repertoires in COVID-19. The method was immunoSEQ multiplex PCR; TCRdb's version includes in-frame clones alone and lacks a portion of them. The repertoire holds around 100,000 clones, with less than 95% as singletons. The sample comprised peripheral blood. Receptors were obtained from a man aged 50 or older with acute or convalescent COVID-19. Each CDR3 is given with its conserved first and last residue. Each record gives: clone size, V gene, J gene, D gene, CDR3 protein, CDR3 DNA. D genes are given only for firm matches. Some rows have no size entry. The others give once, few or many, or a class for an expanded clone.

clone size: -
V gene: TRBV7-2
J gene: TRBJ2-2
D gene: -
CDR3 protein: CASSLSTGNTGELFF
CDR3 DNA: TGTGCCAGCAGCCTCTCCACGGGGAACACCGGGGAGCTGTTTTTT

clone size: -
V gene: TRBV11-2
J gene: TRBJ2-3
D gene: -
CDR3 protein: CASSRKTGLVDTQYF
CDR3 DNA: TGTGCCAGCAGCCGAAAGACAGGACTAGTGGATACGCAGTATTTT

clone size: -
V gene: TRBV15
J gene: TRBJ2-7
D gene: -
CDR3 protein: CATAISRGNTYEQYF
CDR3 DNA: TGTGCCACCGCAATCAGCAGGGGAAATACGTACGAGCAGTACTTC

clone size: -
V gene: TRBV27
J gene: TRBJ1-5
D gene: -
CDR3 protein: CASSLLSSGERGNQPQHF
CDR3 DNA: TGTGCCAGCAGCCTATTATCATCAGGGGAGCGAGGCAATCAGCCCCAGCATTTT

clone size: -
V gene: TRBV24-1
J gene: TRBJ2-1
D gene: -
CDR3 protein: CATSETRDYNEQFF
CDR3 DNA: TGTGCCACCAGTGAGACCCGGGACTACAATGAGCAGTTCTTC

clone size: -
V gene: TRBV9
J gene: TRBJ2-5
D gene: TRBD1
CDR3 protein: CASNPGQGDLGETQYF
CDR3 DNA: TGTGCCAGCAACCCGGGACAGGGGGATTTAGGGGAGACCCAGTACTTC

clone size: -
V gene: TRBV29-1
J gene: TRBJ1-4
D gene: -
CDR3 protein: CSVLGRGEKLFF
CDR3 DNA: TGCAGCGTTCTAGGGAGGGGCGAAAAACTGTTTTTT

clone size: -
V gene: TRBV5-6
J gene: TRBJ1-4
D gene: -
CDR3 protein: CASSGQTGASGEKLFF
CDR3 DNA: TGTGCCAGCAGCGGACAGACGGGTGCTAGCGGTGAAAAACTGTTTTTT

clone size: -
V gene: TRBV4-2
J gene: TRBJ2-1
D gene: TRBD2
CDR3 protein: CASSPRERTYNEQFF
CDR3 DNA: TGTGCCAGCAGCCCGCGGGAGCGAACTTACAATGAGCAGTTCTTC

clone size: -
V gene: TRBV6-5
J gene: TRBJ1-2
D gene: -
CDR3 protein: CASSYQGTYGYTF
CDR3 DNA: TGTGCCAGCAGTTACCAGGGGACCTATGGCTACACCTTC

clone size: -
V gene: TRBV24-1
J gene: TRBJ2-2
D gene: -
CDR3 protein: CATSDPRQVTGELFF
CDR3 DNA: TGTGCCACCAGTGACCCCCGACAGGTCACCGGGGAGCTGTTTTTT

clone size: -
V gene: TRBV27
J gene: TRBJ1-5
D gene: -
CDR3 protein: CASSLLGGGSPQHF
CDR3 DNA: TGTGCCAGCAGTTTATTGGGCGGGGGGTCGCCCCAGCATTTT

clone size: once
V gene: TRBV28
J gene: TRBJ2-1
D gene: TRBD1
CDR3 protein: CASTTTGYNNEQFF
CDR3 DNA: TGTGCCAGCACCACGACAGGGTATAACAATGAGCAGTTCTTC

clone size: -
V gene: TRBV11-2
J gene: TRBJ1-1
D gene: -
CDR3 protein: CASSFSGNTEAFF
CDR3 DNA: TGTGCCAGCAGCTTTAGTGGGAACACTGAAGCTTTCTTT

clone size: -
V gene: TRBV4-1
J gene: TRBJ1-6
D gene: TRBD1
CDR3 protein: CASSQEGGQGFSPLHF
CDR3 DNA: TGCGCCAGCAGCCAGGAAGGGGGCCAGGGCTTCTCACCCCTCCACTTT

clone size: -
V gene: TRBV20-1
J gene: TRBJ2-1
D gene: -
CDR3 protein: CSASLLLVSHNEQFF
CDR3 DNA: TGCAGTGCTAGTCTGCTACTAGTATCCCACAATGAGCAGTTCTTC

clone size: -
V gene: TRBV19
J gene: TRBJ2-7
D gene: -
CDR3 protein: CASSKTISYEQYF
CDR3 DNA: TGTGCCAGTAGTAAAACAATCTCCTACGAGCAGTACTTC

clone size: -
V gene: TRBV7-8
J gene: TRBJ1-1
D gene: -
CDR3 protein: CASSLAPIGTRDTEAFF
CDR3 DNA: TGTGCCAGCAGCTTAGCGCCTATCGGGACACGGGACACTGAAGCTTTCTTT